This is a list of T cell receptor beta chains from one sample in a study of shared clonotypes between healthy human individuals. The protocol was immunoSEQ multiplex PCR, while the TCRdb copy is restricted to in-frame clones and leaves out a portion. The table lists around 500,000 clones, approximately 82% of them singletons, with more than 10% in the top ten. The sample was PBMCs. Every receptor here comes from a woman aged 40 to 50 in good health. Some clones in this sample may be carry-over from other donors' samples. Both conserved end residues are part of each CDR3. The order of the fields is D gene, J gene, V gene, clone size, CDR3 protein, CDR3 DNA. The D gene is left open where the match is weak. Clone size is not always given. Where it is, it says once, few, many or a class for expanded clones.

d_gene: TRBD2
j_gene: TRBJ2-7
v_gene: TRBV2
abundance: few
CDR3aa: CASSVLAGGFDEQYF
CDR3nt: TGTGCCAGCAGTGTCCTAGCGGGAGGGTTCGACGAGCAGTACTTC

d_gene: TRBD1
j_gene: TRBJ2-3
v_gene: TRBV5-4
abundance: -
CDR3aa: CASSPGGQGADTQYF
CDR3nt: TGTGCCAGCAGCCCAGGGGGACAGGGGGCAGATACGCAGTATTTT

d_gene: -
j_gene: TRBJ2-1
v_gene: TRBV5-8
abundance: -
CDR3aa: CASSPLTGGYNEQFF
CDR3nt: TGTGCCAGCAGCCCACTGACAGGAGGCTACAATGAGCAGTTCTTC

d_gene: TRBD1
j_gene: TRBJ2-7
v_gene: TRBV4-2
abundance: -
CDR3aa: CASSQEGVGTGSYEQYF
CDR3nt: TGTGCCAGCAGCCAAGAAGGGGTGGGGACAGGGAGCTACGAGCAGTACTTC

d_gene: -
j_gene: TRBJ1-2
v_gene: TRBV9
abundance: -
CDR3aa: CASSAQGPANYGYTF
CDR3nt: TGTGCCAGCAGCGCACAGGGACCAGCTAACTATGGCTACACCTTC

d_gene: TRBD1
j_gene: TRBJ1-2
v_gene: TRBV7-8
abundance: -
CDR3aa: CASSSGTGLYGYTF
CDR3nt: TGTGCCAGCAGCTCAGGGACAGGCCTCTATGGCTACACCTTC

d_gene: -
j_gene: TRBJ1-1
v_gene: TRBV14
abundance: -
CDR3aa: CASSEMGGRRTEAFF
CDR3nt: TGTGCCAGCAGCGAAATGGGAGGGAGGCGCACTGAAGCTTTCTTT

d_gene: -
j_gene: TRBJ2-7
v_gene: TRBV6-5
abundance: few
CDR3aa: CASSWKGTSYEQYF
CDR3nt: TGTGCCAGCAGTTGGAAGGGGACGTCCTACGAGCAGTACTTC

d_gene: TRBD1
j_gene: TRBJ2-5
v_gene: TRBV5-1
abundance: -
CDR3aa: CASTSARGETQYF
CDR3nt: TGCGCCAGCACCTCGGCCAGGGGGGAGACCCAGTACTTC

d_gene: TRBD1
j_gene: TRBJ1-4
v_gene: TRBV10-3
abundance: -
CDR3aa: CAIGGQGGAGKLFF
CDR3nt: TGTGCCATCGGCGGACAGGGGGGGGCCGGAAAACTGTTTTTT

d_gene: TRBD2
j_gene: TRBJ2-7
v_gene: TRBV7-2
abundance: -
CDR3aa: CASSLVLAGVKEQYF
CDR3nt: TGTGCCAGCAGCTTAGTTCTAGCGGGAGTTAAAGAGCAGTACTTC

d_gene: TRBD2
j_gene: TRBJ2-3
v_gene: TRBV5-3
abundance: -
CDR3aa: CARSPRVSGRADTQYF
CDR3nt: TGTGCCAGAAGCCCAAGGGTAAGCGGGAGGGCAGATACGCAGTATTTT

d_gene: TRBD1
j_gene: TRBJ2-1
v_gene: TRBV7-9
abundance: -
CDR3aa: CASSRGQTNEQFF
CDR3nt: TGTGCCAGCAGCCGGGGACAGACCAATGAGCAGTTCTTC

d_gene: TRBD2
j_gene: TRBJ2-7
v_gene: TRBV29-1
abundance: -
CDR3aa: CSYSGVAYEQYF
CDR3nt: TGCAGCTATAGCGGGGTAGCCTACGAGCAGTACTTC

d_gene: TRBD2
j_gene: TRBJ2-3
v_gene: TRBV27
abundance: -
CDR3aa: CASSSVTSGRAPPDTQYF
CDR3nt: TGTGCCAGCAGCTCCGTCACTAGCGGGAGGGCCCCCCCAGATACGCAGTATTTT

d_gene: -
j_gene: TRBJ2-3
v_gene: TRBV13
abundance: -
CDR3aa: CASSQGGTAVDTQYF
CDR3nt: TGTGCCAGCAGCCAGGGGGGGACCGCGGTAGATACGCAGTATTTT

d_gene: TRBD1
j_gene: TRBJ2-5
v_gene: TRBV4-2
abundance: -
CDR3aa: CASSQGGTEQETQYF
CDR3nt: TGTGCCAGCAGCCAAGGTGGGACAGAACAAGAGACCCAGTACTTC

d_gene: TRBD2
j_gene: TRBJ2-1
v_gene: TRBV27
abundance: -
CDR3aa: CASSLSVEGLHNEQFF
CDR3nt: TGTGCCAGCAGTTTATCGGTGGAGGGACTACACAATGAGCAGTTCTTC

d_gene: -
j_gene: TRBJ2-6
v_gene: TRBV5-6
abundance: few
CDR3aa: CASSLGSSGANVLTF
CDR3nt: TGTGCCAGCAGCCTGGGGAGCTCTGGGGCCAACGTCCTGACTTTC

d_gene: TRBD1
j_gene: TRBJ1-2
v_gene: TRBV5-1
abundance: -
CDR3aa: CASSSGQGVFGYTF
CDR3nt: TGCGCCAGCAGCAGCGGACAGGGGGTCTTCGGCTACACCTTC

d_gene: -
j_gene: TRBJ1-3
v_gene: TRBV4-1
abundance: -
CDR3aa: CASSQDLAGNTIYF
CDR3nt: TGCGCCAGCAGCCAAGATTTGGCGGGAAACACCATATATTTT

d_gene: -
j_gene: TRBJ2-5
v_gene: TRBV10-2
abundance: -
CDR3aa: CASSVIVKETQYF
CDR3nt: TGCGCCAGCAGTGTTATCGTGAAAGAGACCCAGTACTTC

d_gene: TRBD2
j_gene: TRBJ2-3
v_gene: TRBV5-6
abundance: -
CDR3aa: CASSTLSGRTTDTQYF
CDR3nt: TGTGCCAGCAGCACCTTGAGCGGGAGGACCACAGATACGCAGTATTTT

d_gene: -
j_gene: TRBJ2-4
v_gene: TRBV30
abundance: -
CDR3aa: CAWSALLENIQYF
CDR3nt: TGTGCCTGGAGTGCCTTGCTTGAAAACATTCAGTACTTC

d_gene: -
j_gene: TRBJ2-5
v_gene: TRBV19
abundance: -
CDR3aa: CASSGTVKETQYF
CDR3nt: TGTGCCAGTAGTGGAACAGTAAAAGAGACCCAGTACTTC

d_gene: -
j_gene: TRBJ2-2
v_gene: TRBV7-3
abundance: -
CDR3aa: CASSYYRDGELFF
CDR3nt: TGTGCCAGCAGCTACTACAGGGACGGGGAGCTGTTTTTT

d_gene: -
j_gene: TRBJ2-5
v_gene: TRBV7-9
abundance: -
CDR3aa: CASSSRTGVQETQYF
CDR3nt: TGTGCCAGCAGCTCTAGGACTGGAGTCCAAGAGACCCAGTACTTC

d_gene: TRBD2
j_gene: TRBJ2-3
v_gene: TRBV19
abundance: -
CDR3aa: CASRSSGNTDTQYF
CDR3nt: TGTGCCAGTCGGTCTAGCGGCAACACAGATACGCAGTATTTT

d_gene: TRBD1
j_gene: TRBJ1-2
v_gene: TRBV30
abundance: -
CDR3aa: CAWNRDRGHGYTF
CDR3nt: TGTGCCTGGAACAGGGACAGGGGCCATGGCTACACCTTC

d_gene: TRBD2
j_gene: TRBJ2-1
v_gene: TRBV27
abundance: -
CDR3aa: CASSLILAGVVGNEQFF
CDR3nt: TGTGCCAGCAGTTTAATACTAGCGGGAGTGGTTGGCAATGAGCAGTTCTTC

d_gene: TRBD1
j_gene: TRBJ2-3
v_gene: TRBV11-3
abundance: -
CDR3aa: CASSPGTATDTQYF
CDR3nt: TGTGCCAGCAGCCCCGGGACAGCCACAGATACGCAGTATTTT

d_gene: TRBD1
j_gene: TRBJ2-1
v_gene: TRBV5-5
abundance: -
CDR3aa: CASSDGTGVLTGNEQFF
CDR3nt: TGTGCCAGCAGCGACGGGACAGGGGTACTCACTGGGAATGAGCAGTTCTTC

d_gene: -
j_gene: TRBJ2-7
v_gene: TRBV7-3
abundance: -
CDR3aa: CASSPTLDGEQYF
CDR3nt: TGTGCCAGCAGCCCCACGCTCGACGGCGAGCAGTACTTC

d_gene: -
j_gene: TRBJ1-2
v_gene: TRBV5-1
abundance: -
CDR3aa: CASSLEGGGYGYTF
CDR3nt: TGCGCCAGCAGCTTGGAAGGGGGGGGCTATGGCTACACCTTC

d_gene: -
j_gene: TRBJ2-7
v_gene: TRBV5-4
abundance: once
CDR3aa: CASSAPGTPLYEQYF
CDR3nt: TGTGCCAGCAGCGCCCCCGGGACCCCCCTTTACGAGCAGTACTTC

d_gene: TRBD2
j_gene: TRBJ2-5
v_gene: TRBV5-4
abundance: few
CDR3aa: CASSPGGVAQTVGTQYF
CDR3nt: TGTGCCAGCAGCCCCGGGGGGGTAGCGCAAACCGTAGGGACCCAGTACTTC

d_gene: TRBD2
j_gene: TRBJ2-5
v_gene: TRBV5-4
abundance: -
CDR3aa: CASRRQREGLKETQYF
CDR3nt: TGTGCCAGCAGACGACAGCGGGAGGGCCTAAAGGAGACCCAGTACTTC

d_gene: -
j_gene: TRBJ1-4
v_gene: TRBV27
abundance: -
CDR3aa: CASTSRVSEKLFF
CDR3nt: TGTGCCAGCACCTCGAGGGTGTCTGAAAAACTGTTTTTT

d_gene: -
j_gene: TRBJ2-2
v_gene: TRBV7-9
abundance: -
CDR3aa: CASSVGTDTGELFF
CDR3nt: TGTGCCAGCAGCGTTGGGACGGACACCGGGGAGCTGTTTTTT

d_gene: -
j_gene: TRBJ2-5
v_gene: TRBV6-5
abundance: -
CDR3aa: CASSYSRGVGRETQYF
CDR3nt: TGTGCCAGCAGTTACTCCCGTGGGGTCGGTCGAGAGACCCAGTACTTC

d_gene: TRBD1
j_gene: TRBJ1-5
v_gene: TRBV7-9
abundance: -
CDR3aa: CASSSTGTGDFNQPQHF
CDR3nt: TGTGCCAGCAGCTCCACCGGGACAGGTGATTTCAATCAGCCCCAGCATTTT

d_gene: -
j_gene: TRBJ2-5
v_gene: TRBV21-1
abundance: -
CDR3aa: CASSTHSSTGHWETQYF
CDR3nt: TGTGCCAGCAGCACCCATTCCTCGACCGGACACTGGGAGACCCAGTACTTC

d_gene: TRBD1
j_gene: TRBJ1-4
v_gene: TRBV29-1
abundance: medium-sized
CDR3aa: CSGPLRRDREDEKLFF
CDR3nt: TGCAGCGGTCCTCTCCGCCGGGACAGGGAGGACGAAAAACTGTTTTTT

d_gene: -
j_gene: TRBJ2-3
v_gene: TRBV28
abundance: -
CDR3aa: CASTTGADTQYF
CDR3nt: TGTGCCAGCACCACGGGGGCAGATACGCAGTATTTT

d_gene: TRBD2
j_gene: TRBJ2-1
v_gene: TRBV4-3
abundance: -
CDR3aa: CASSHLGGGGNEQFF
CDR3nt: TGCGCCAGCAGCCACCTCGGTGGGGGGGGCAATGAGCAGTTCTTC

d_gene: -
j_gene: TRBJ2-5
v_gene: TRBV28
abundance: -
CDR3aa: CASSFDRKKRWVYQETQYF
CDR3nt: TGTGCCAGCAGTTTCGACAGGAAAAAGCGGTGGGTGTACCAAGAGACCCAGTACTTC

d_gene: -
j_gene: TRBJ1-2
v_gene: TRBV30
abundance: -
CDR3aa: CAWVGRLPTEYGYTF
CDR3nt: TGTGCCTGGGTGGGACGCTTACCAACGGAGTATGGCTACACCTTC

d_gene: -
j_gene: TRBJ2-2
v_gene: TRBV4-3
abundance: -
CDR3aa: CASSRRTGYTGELFF
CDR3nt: TGCGCCAGCAGCCGACGAACAGGTTATACCGGGGAGCTGTTTTTT

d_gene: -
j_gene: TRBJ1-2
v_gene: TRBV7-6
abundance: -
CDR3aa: CASSLEEGFGYGYTF
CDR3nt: TGTGCCAGCAGCTTAGAGGAGGGATTCGGCTATGGCTACACCTTC

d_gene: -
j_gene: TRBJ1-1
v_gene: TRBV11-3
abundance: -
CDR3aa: CASSLDPGGPGRTEAFF
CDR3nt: TGTGCCAGCAGCTTAGATCCGGGGGGGCCGGGACGGACTGAAGCTTTCTTT

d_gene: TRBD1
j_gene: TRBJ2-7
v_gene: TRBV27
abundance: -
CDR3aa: CASSWGGQGHEQYF
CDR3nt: TGTGCCAGCAGTTGGGGAGGACAGGGCCACGAGCAGTACTTC

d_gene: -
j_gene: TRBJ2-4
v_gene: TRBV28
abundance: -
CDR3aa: CASKEAKNIQYF
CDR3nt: TGTGCCAGCAAGGAAGCCAAAAACATTCAGTACTTC

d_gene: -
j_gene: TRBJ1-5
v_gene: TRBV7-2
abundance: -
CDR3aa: CASSVRGNQPQHF
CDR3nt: TGTGCCAGCAGCGTAAGGGGCAATCAGCCCCAGCATTTT

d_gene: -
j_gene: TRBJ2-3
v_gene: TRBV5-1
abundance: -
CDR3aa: CASSLDSGDTDTQYF
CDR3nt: TGCGCCAGCAGCTTGGACTCAGGGGACACAGATACGCAGTATTTT

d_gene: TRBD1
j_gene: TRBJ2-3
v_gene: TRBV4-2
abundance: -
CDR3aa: CASSQEWTGGDTQYF
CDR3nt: TGTGCCAGCAGCCAAGAGTGGACAGGGGGGGATACGCAGTATTTT

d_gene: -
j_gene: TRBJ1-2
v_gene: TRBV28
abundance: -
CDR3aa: CASRKKGPNGYTF
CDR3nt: TGTGCCAGCAGAAAAAAGGGGCCAAATGGCTACACCTTC

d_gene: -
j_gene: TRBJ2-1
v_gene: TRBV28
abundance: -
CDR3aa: CAGSYPHGGSYNEQFF
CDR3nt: TGTGCCGGCAGTTACCCCCACGGAGGTTCCTACAATGAGCAGTTCTTC

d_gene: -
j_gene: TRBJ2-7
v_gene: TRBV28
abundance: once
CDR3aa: CATTGEVPYEQYF
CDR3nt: TGTGCCACCACAGGGGAGGTCCCCTACGAGCAGTACTTC